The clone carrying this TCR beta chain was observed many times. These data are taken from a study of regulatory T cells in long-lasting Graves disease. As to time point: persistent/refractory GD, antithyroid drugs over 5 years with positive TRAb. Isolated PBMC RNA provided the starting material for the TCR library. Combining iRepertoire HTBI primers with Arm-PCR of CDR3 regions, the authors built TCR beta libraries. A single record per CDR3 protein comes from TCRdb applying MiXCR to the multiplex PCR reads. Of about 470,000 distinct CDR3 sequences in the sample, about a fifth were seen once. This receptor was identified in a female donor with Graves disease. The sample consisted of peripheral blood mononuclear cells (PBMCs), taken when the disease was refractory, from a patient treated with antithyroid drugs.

CDR3 coding DNA: TGTGCCAGCAGCAGGACAGGGGTTGCCACTGAAGCTTTCTTT. The encoded protein is CASSRTGVATEAFF. V usage is TRBV28 and J usage is TRBJ1-1; TRBD1 matches 9 bases. Looked up from germline, CDR1 is MDHEN and CDR2 is SYDVKM. V was clipped by 6 bases and J by 4 bases; unmatched bases: 6. The CDR3 covers 14 residues.